The rows below give T cell receptor beta chains drawn from one sample of a study of blood T cell repertoires in COVID-19. The method was immunoSEQ multiplex PCR; TCRdb's version includes in-frame clones alone and lacks a portion of them. The data contain under 300,000 clones, about 83% of them seen just once; the ten biggest clones take up around 6%. Sequenced material: peripheral blood. The receptors were sampled from a man older than 75 with acute or convalescent COVID-19. CDR3s include the opening cysteine and the closing phenylalanine or tryptophan.

cdr3_length v_call cdr3_aa
15 TRBV2 CASSDRQGDTGELFF
17 TRBV19 CASSYRASGGANTEAFF
16 TRBV9 CASSVVEGTGVGEQFF
15 TRBV7-3 CASSQSEGDHNEQFF
15 TRBV4-2 CASSQDWPPGNTIYF
14 TRBV5-1 CASSLGQTGNTIYF
14 TRBV28 CASSAGTGRAWQYF
15 TRBV5-5 CASSLEGRVDQPQHF
15 TRBV12-5 CASRPDSNRVTEAFF
15 TRBV7-9 CASSLTLQGASEAFF
16 TRBV6-1 CASSESVSLPFQPQHF
14 TRBV11-2 CASSLGPSNTEAFF
15 TRBV5-1 CASSLGPQHTDTQYF
13 TRBV29-1 CSVEGRLNTEAFF
13 TRBV5-6 CASSHRGGEKLFF
15 TRBV4-1 CASSQVTGYGSPLHF
15 TRBV7-6 CASSFNQGAGDEQFF
14 TRBV28 CASRDRGRIDTQYF
17 TRBV10-1 CASSESGQGKGYYEQYF
15 TRBV24-1 CATRPDRGDTGELFF
15 TRBV7-9 CASSWLSGGQGEQYF
13 TRBV7-7 CVALRLRENTIYF
13 TRBV5-1 CASSWDNSYEQYF
13 TRBV6-5 CASVTDSNQPQHF
15 TRBV11-2 CASSAGTSVNNEQFF
16 TRBV11-2 CASSLDRGVGYTEAFF
11 TRBV3-1/TRBV3-2 CASRGLDEQFF
15 TRBV2 CASSERSSGANVLTF
17 TRBV5-1 CASSPRRSAGYTDTQYF